The next 25 T cell receptor beta chains were all read from a single sample in a study of blood T cell repertoires in COVID-19. Profiling relied on immunoSEQ multiplex PCR, and the TCRdb table lists in-frame clones only, not all of them. The top ten clones hold around 12% of a sample with around 430,000 clones, around 88% of them seen once. Material: peripheral blood. The receptor set was obtained from a woman in her 50s with COVID-19, enrolled during active disease.

The J gene is TRBJ2-3, the V gene TRBV13; a possible D gene is TRBD1 (6 bases). The CDR3 runs 14 residues. Per the germline V gene, CDR1 is PRHDT and CDR2 is FYEKMQ (reference sequence). V was shortened by 1 base and J by 4 bases, with 9 bases between the two germline ends. CDR3 bases: TGTGCCAGCAGCTTAGAGGGGGTACCAGATACGCAGTATTTT. The encoded protein is CASSLEGVPDTQYF.

This clone was picked up one time. In DNA form, the CDR3 reads TGTGCCAGCAGCCAAGGGCTTATAATAGGGGGCGGATGGGGCTACACCTTC. It translates to CASSQGLIIGGGWGYTF. V is TRBV4-2 and J is TRBJ1-2; 7 nucleotides agree with TRBD1. The junction had 16 bases not matched to a gene; V was cut back by 1 base and J by 8 bases. This CDR3 comprises 17 residues. Germline loops: CDR1 LGHNA, CDR2 YNFKEQ.

As regards this clone: This sample includes further DNA sequences coding for the same CDR3. This chain links TRBV7-9 with TRBJ2-7, with 10 positions matching TRBD2. The CDR3 has 13 amino acids. With V trimmed by 8 bases and J by 1 base, 2 bases remained unmatched. Germline V gives CDR1 SEHNR, CDR2 FQNEAQ (reference sequence). CDR3 residues: CASSSGGSYEQYF. Written as DNA, the CDR3 is TGTGCCAGCTCTAGCGGGGGATCCTACGAGCAGTACTTC.

This sequence joins TRBV28 and TRBJ1-2, with 11 bases that match TRBD1. The CDR3 is 15 amino acids. Germline V gene data show CDR1 as MDHEN and CDR2 as SYDVKM. J gave up 8 bases and V 3 bases, and 8 bases lay outside the gene matches. In DNA, the CDR3 is TGTGCCAGCAGTTTGCCTGGACAGGGGGCGGGAGGCTACACCTTC. Protein sequence: CASSLPGQGAGGYTF.

The chain joins TRBV7-2 to TRBJ1-1; D gene unclear. This CDR3 has 15 amino acids. CDR1 and CDR2 (germline): SGHTA, FQGNSA. Trimming left V 5 bases short and J 1 base short, with 14 bases between. CDR3 DNA sequence: TGTGCCAGCAGCCCAGTAGGCGGGAGGAACACTGAAGCTTTCTTT. Translated: CASSPVGGRNTEAFF.

The rearrangement uses TRBV12-3 or TRBV12-4 and TRBJ1-1; TRBD1 matches at 7 bases. The V and J ends lost 8 bases and 8 bases, in that order; junction bases with no gene match: 11. CDR3 length: 13 residues. The CDR3 DNA is TGTGCCAGCCGCCCGACAGGGACATCCGAAGCTTTCTTT. Its translation: CASRPTGTSEAFF.

In DNA, the CDR3 is TGTGCCAGCAGCTTGCGGACAGGGAGAATCTACGAGCAGTACTTC. Translated: CASSLRTGRIYEQYF. The rearrangement joins TRBV7-9 to TRBJ2-7, with 8 bases fitting TRBD1. The CDR3 consists of 15 residues. With 3 bases clipped from V and 3 bases from J, the junction kept 7 bases outside the gene matches. Per germline, CDR1 SEHNR and CDR2 FQNEAQ (reference sequence). Combining the CDR3 with reference TRBV7-9 and TRBJ2-7 gives the whole variable domain DTGVSQNPRHKITKRGQNVTFRCDPISEHNRLYWYRQTLGQGPEFLTYFQNEAQLEKSRLLSDRFSAERPKGSFSTLEIQRTEQGDSAMYLCASSLRTGRIYEQYFGPGTRLTVT.

This rearrangement joins TRBV6-1 to TRBJ2-1; 8 nucleotides line up with TRBD2. CDR1 and CDR2 from the germline V gene are MNHNS and SASEGT. V shed 3 bases and J 4 bases; nucleotides not matched to a gene: 11. The CDR3 contains 17 residues. The DNA for the CDR3 is TGTGCCAGCAGTGATTCCAGCGGGGGCCCGTGGTACAATGAGCAGTTCTTC. It translates to CASSDSSGGPWYNEQFF.

J is TRBJ1-3 and V is TRBV18; 7 bases map to TRBD1. V lost 6 bases, J lost 0 bases, and 17 bases stayed unmatched. This CDR3 is 19 amino acids long. The germline gives CDR1 KGHSH, CDR2 LQKENI. CDR3 in DNA: TGTGCCAGCTCCCACCCGGGACAGAAAGGGAGTCTCTCTGGAAACACCATATATTTT. It codes for CASSHPGQKGSLSGNTIYF.

This rearrangement joins TRBV6-5 to TRBJ1-1; D not certain. Per the germline V gene, CDR1 is MNHEY and CDR2 is SVGAGI. V shed 0 bases and J shed 10 bases, with 12 bases lying between them. There are 13 residues in the CDR3. This CDR3 reads CASSYSRRSAAFF. The CDR3 coding sequence is TGTGCCAGCAGTTACTCGCGGAGGTCGGCAGCTTTCTTT.

The gene calls are TRBV15 and TRBJ2-1, with TRBD2 as a possible D gene (5 bases). The CDR3 is made up of 15 amino acids. Trimming took 0 bases from V and 8 from J, leaving 14 bases between them. Germline V gene lookup returns CDR1 LNHNV and CDR2 YYDKDF (reference sequence). As DNA, the CDR3 is TGTGCCACCAGCAGAGATCTGACCGAGGGTTATGAGCAGTTCTTC. This sequence encodes CATSRDLTEGYEQFF.

V gene TRBV11-2 combines with J gene TRBJ1-5; TRBD1 aligns across 8 bases. The trim removed 0 bases at V and 1 base at J, leaving 11 bases unmatched. Germline V lookup: CDR1 SGHAT, CDR2 FQNNGV. This CDR3 region has 19 residues. Here the CDR3 DNA reads TGTGCCAGCAGCTTAGACCCCGGACAGGGAAGGGGAAGCAATCAGCCCCAGCATTTT. Its translation: CASSLDPGQGRGSNQPQHF.

This clone was seen only a few times. The chain has TRBV5-1 and TRBJ1-1, with 9 bases lining up with TRBD1. Losses at the gene ends were 10 bases for V and 2 bases for J; bases not matched to a gene: 3. This CDR3 has 12 residues. The V gene's germline CDR1 is SGHRS and CDR2 YFSETQ. CDR3 bases: TGCGCCTCACAGGGGGCCAACACTGAAGCTTTCTTT. This gives the protein CASQGANTEAFF.

About this clone: This sample also contains other DNA sequences that code for the same CDR3. J is TRBJ1-4 and V is TRBV18; a possible D gene is TRBD1 (5 bases). Trimming removed 2 bases at V and 0 bases at J, with 10 bases between. CDR3 length: 16 residues. From germline, CDR1 is KGHSH and CDR2 LQKENI. This CDR3 reads CASSPRQGATNEKLFF. The CDR3 DNA is TGTGCCAGCTCACCAAGGCAAGGGGCAACTAATGAAAAACTGTTTTTT. Based on the CDR3 plus reference TRBV18 and TRBJ1-4, the full variable domain is NAGVMQNPRHLVRRRGQEARLRCSPMKGHSHVYWYRQLPEEGLKFMVYLQKENIIDESGMPKERFSAEFPKEGPSILRIQQVVRGDSAAYFCASSPRQGATNEKLFFGSGTQLSVL.

This rearrangement joins TRBV5-1 to TRBJ1-1, with 8 positions matching TRBD1. This CDR3 is built from 13 residues. Germline CDR1 reads SGHRS; CDR2 reads YFSETQ. Trimming removed 5 bases from V and 4 bases from J; junction bases left unmatched: 4. The CDR3 DNA reads as TGCGCCAGCAGGATCCAGGGGGCCACTGAAGCTTTCTTT. Its protein is CASRIQGATEAFF.

This clone occurred once. This chain uses TRBV5-4 with TRBJ1-2; possible D gene TRBD1, 6 bases. Germline V gives CDR1 SGHNT, CDR2 YYREEE (reference sequence). V shed 5 bases and J shed 8 bases, with 19 bases lying between them. CDR3 length: 14 residues. CDR3 loop: CASRGQSDFFGYTF. CDR3 bases: TGTGCCAGCAGAGGACAGAGCGACTTCTTCGGCTACACCTTC.

The chain joins TRBV2 to TRBJ2-1; 10 bases are a match to TRBD1. V shed 11 bases and J 10 bases; nucleotides not matched to a gene: 11. The CDR3 contains 13 residues. Germline-derived CDR1 and CDR2 are SNHLY and FYNNEI. DNA for the CDR3: TGTGCCGGGGACAGGGGCTCGGACATGGAGCAGTTCTTC. The encoded protein is CAGDRGSDMEQFF.

The rearrangement joins TRBV3-1 (or the pseudogene TRBV3-2) to TRBJ1-2, with a weak D call TRBD1 (6 bases). Trimming cost V 5 bases and J 6 bases, with 13 bases left between them. CDR3 length: 13 residues. The germline V gene has CDR1 LGHDT and CDR2 YNNKEL (reference sequence). The CDR3 bases are TGTGCCAGCAGCTCGGGGGGCGGTCATGGCTACACCTTC. Protein product: CASSSGGGHGYTF.

J is TRBJ1-4 and V is TRBV5-1; 11 bases map to TRBD1. Losses at the gene ends were 4 bases for V and 0 bases for J; bases not matched to a gene: 2. The CDR3 runs to 16 residues. CDR1 SGHRS and CDR2 YFSETQ come from the germline V gene. The CDR3 region has the DNA TGCGCCAGCAGCCCGGGACAGGGGGCAACTAATGAAAAACTGTTTTTT. Encoded protein: CASSPGQGATNEKLFF.

This chain joins TRBV6-6 and TRBJ1-5; D call uncertain. Germline assignment: CDR1 MNHNY and CDR2 SVGAGI (reference sequence). The V end was cut by 2 bases, the J end by 5 bases, with 4 bases between. The CDR3 sequence is 12 residues long. CDR3 sequence (DNA): TGTGCCAGCAGTTACCCGGATCAGCCCCAGCATTTT. Protein product: CASSYPDQPQHF.

This chain uses TRBV2 with TRBJ2-3; TRBD1 matches at 7 bases. The CDR3 runs 14 residues. The germline gives CDR1 SNHLY, CDR2 FYNNEI. The ends lost 7 bases at V and 4 bases at J; junction bases unmatched: 8. CDR3 sequence: CASIEDRIADTQYF. The CDR3, as DNA: TGTGCCAGCATTGAGGACAGGATTGCAGATACGCAGTATTTT.

This chain uses TRBV11-2 with TRBJ1-3; D gene ambiguous. Germline V gene lookup returns CDR1 SGHAT and CDR2 FQNNGV. Trimming took off 5 bases at V and 5 bases at J, with 13 bases between the two ends. The CDR3 contains 14 residues. This chain's CDR3 is CASSLRVHRNTIYF. The CDR3 bases are TGTGCCAGCAGCCTCCGGGTGCACCGAAACACCATATATTTT.

This clone was detected only once. The chain couples TRBV3-1 (or the pseudogene TRBV3-2) to TRBJ2-2, with TRBD1 as a possible D gene (6 bases). Germline assignment: CDR1 LGHDT and CDR2 YNNKEL (reference sequence). V was cut by 4 bases and J by 1 base, with 10 bases left in between. The CDR3 runs to 15 residues. CDR3 in DNA: TGTGCCAGCAGCCCGGGACACGGGAACACCGGGGAGCTGTTTTTT. This encodes CASSPGHGNTGELFF.

The chain employs TRBV2 and TRBJ2-3; 7 nucleotides agree with TRBD2. The CDR3 length is 12 residues. The junction had 6 bases not matched to a gene; V was cut back by 9 bases and J by 6 bases. The germline gives CDR1 SNHLY, CDR2 FYNNEI. The CDR3 DNA is TGTGCCAGTGGGAGGGAGGGCGATACGCAGTATTTT. This codes for CASGREGDTQYF.

This chain uses TRBV2 with TRBJ2-3, with a weak D call TRBD1 (6 bases). Trimming left V 6 bases short and J 3 bases short, with 13 bases between. This CDR3 is 14 amino acids long. Germline V CDR1 and CDR2: SNHLY, FYNNEI. The CDR3 DNA follows: TGTGCCAGCAGACGGGACACAGTTACAGATACGCAGTATTTT. Amino acids: CASRRDTVTDTQYF.